The 21 T cell receptor beta chains below all came from one sample that was sequenced in a study of radiotherapy plus CTLA-4 blockade in lung cancer. Method: immunoSEQ multiplex PCR; TCRdb's copy keeps in-frame clones and lacks some. The sample shows 95,000 to 150,000 clones, 75% to 90% of them seen only once. The specimen was peripheral blood, collected from a patient treated with radiotherapy plus ipilimumab. These receptors were taken from a human donor with non-small cell lung cancer that progressed on radiotherapy plus ipilimumab.

The J gene is TRBJ2-1, the V gene TRBV5-1; 10 nucleotides align to TRBD2. Germline CDR1 is SGHRS and CDR2 is YFSETQ. V shed 4 bases, J shed 5 bases, and the junction held 18 bases outside the gene matches. The CDR3 covers 19 residues. As DNA, the CDR3 is TGCGCCAGCAGCAAATGGACCGGGACTAGCGACCTCCGGGACAATGAGCAGTTCTTC. This gives the protein CASSKWTGTSDLRDNEQFF.

This clone was detected only once. The DNA is omitted, as the CDR3 cannot be located on it reliably, and the CDR3 follows TCRdb's listing. The J gene is TRBJ2-2, the V gene TRBV27; TRBD1, the D gene given by the table, was not confirmed from the DNA. The germline V gene encodes CDR1 MNHEY and CDR2 SMNVEV (reference sequence). Both ends counted, the CDR3 spans 15 residues. The CDR3 loop reads CASSTSMGATGELFF.

The genes are TRBV7-8 and TRBJ2-1, with 11 bases fitting TRBD2. The germline CDR1 and CDR2 sequences are SGHVS and FQNEAQ. CDR3 length equals 13 residues. The V segment lost 4 bases and the J segment 9 bases; nucleotides outside the gene matches: 2. The DNA of the CDR3 is TGTGCCAGCAGCTCAGGGACTAGCGGTGAGCAGTTCTTC. Translated, it gives CASSSGTSGEQFF.

The chain carries TRBV28 and TRBJ1-2, with D perhaps TRBD1 (5 bases). Germline CDR1 is MDHEN and CDR2 is SYDVKM. The CDR3 has 14 amino acids. Trimming shortened V by 3 bases and J by 3 bases, and 11 bases separated the two germline ends. CDR3 in amino acids: CASSLVRVHYGYTF. CDR3 DNA: TGTGCCAGCAGTTTGGTCAGGGTCCACTATGGCTACACCTTC.

The chain recombines TRBV30 with TRBJ1-1; D is possibly TRBD1 (6 bases). CDR1 and CDR2 from the germline V gene are GTSNPN and SVGIG (reference sequence). The CDR3 spans 14 residues. Trimming removed 2 bases from V and 5 bases from J, with 15 bases in between. CDR3 sequence (DNA): TGTGCCTGGAGTTTCACAGGGAGGGGTACTGAAGCTTTCTTT. It yields the protein CAWSFTGRGTEAFF. Based on the CDR3 plus reference TRBV30 and TRBJ1-1, the full variable domain is SQTIHQWPATLVQPVGSPLSLECTVEGTSNPNLYWYRQAAGRGLQLLFYSVGIGQISSEVPQNLSASRPQDRQFILSSKKLLLSDSGFYLCAWSFTGRGTEAFFGQGTRLTVV.

V is TRBV5-4 and J is TRBJ2-7; TRBD2 matches at 12 bases. This CDR3 contains 16 residues. Germline V gives CDR1 SGHNT, CDR2 YYREEE (reference sequence). With V trimmed by 3 bases and J by 4 bases, 8 bases remained unmatched. The chain's CDR3 is CASSYLAGGPSYEQYF. CDR3 coding DNA: TGTGCCAGCAGCTACCTAGCGGGAGGGCCCTCTTACGAGCAGTACTTC.

V and J are TRBV19 and TRBJ2-7, with D uncertain. Germline V gene sequence: CDR1 LNHDA, CDR2 SQIVND (reference sequence). The CDR3 runs to 14 residues. V shed 5 bases and J shed 3 bases, with 14 bases lying between them. The DNA of the CDR3 is TGTGCCAGTAGTGTAACTCCGGGTTACTACGAGCAGTACTTC. Translated: CASSVTPGYYEQYF.

The rearrangement links TRBV29-1 to TRBJ1-2; D is possibly TRBD1 (5 bases). Trimming cost V 3 bases and J 4 bases, with 15 bases left between them. CDR1 and CDR2 (germline): SQVTM, ANQGSEA. The CDR3 contains 14 residues. CDR3 DNA: TGCAGCGTTGACTCGGTAGGGGTAGGCTATGGCTACACCTTC. Translated, it gives CSVDSVGVGYGYTF. Full variable domain (remainder filled in from reference TRBV29-1 and TRBJ1-2): SAVISQKPSRDICQRGTSLTIQCQVDSQVTMMFWYRQQPGQSLTLIATANQGSEATYESGFVIDKFPISRPNLTFSTLTVSNMSPEDSSIYLCSVDSVGVGYGYTFGSGTRLTVV.

The V and J genes are TRBV18 and TRBJ2-1; the match to TRBD2 covers 11 bases. V shed 2 bases and J 7 bases; nucleotides not matched to a gene: 1. In germline, CDR1 is KGHSH, CDR2 LQKENI. This CDR3 contains 14 residues. The CDR3 DNA sequence: TGTGCCAGCTCACCATGGACTAGCGGGAATGAGCAGTTCTTC. As protein: CASSPWTSGNEQFF.

V is TRBV9 and J is TRBJ1-1; the D is unclear. CDR1 and CDR2 from the germline V gene are SGDLS and YYNGEE. Trimming took 1 base from V and 2 from J, leaving 6 bases between them. CDR3 length equals 13 residues. CDR3 nucleotide sequence: TGTGCCAGCAGCGTAACCCTAAACACTGAAGCTTTCTTT. This sequence encodes CASSVTLNTEAFF.

In this sample, this clone turned up a few times. The gene calls are TRBV2 and TRBJ2-3; TRBD1 matches at 10 bases. Looked up from germline, CDR1 is SNHLY and CDR2 is FYNNEI. V dropped 9 bases and J dropped 0; count of bases not matched to a gene: 9. The CDR3 has 16 amino acids. The CDR3 DNA sequence: TGTGCCAGATCGTCCCGGGACAGGGGAAGCACAGATACGCAGTATTTT. It yields the protein CARSSRDRGSTDTQYF.

The chain joins TRBV28 to TRBJ2-7; 12 positions agree with TRBD2. Looked up from germline, CDR1 is MDHEN and CDR2 is SYDVKM. The CDR3 runs to 16 residues. Losses at the gene ends were 5 bases for V and 4 bases for J; bases not matched to a gene: 9. The CDR3 here is CASSAARLAGVYEQYF. The DNA for the CDR3 is TGTGCCAGCAGTGCCGCTCGACTAGCGGGAGTTTACGAGCAGTACTTC.

The genes are TRBV15 and TRBJ1-1; no clear D. The CDR3 is 15 amino acids. The V end was cut by 1 base, the J end by 5 bases, with 14 bases between. Germline CDR1 is LNHNV and CDR2 is YYDKDF (reference sequence). The DNA of the CDR3 is TGTGCCACCAGCAGAGTTCGGGAGCAGGATACTGAAGCTTTCTTT. This translates into CATSRVREQDTEAFF.

This clone was recorded once. The CDR3 bases are TGTGCCAGCAGGTTTCCCGGGGCAGTTCGTTATGGCTACACCTTC. Encoded protein: CASRFPGAVRYGYTF. The chain carries TRBV6-6 and TRBJ1-2; tentatively, D is TRBD1 (5 bases). CDR1 is MNHNY and CDR2 is SVGAGI in the germline V gene (reference sequence). The CDR3 extends over 15 amino acids. The V end was cut by 6 bases, the J end by 5 bases, with 19 bases between.

This rearrangement joins TRBV6-1 to TRBJ2-7; possibly TRBD1 or TRBD2 for D (6 bases each). The V and J ends lost 5 bases and 5 bases respectively, with 19 bases between them. From germline, CDR1 is MNHNS and CDR2 SASEGT. This CDR3 comprises 15 residues. CDR3 DNA sequence: TGTGCCAGCAGTTGGGGGCGGGGTGGCGGTGACGAGCAGTACTTC. It translates to CASSWGRGGGDEQYF.

This chain links TRBV6-4 with TRBJ2-1; possible D gene TRBD2, 5 bases. CDR1 MRHNA and CDR2 SNTAGT come from the germline V gene. V was clipped by 0 bases and J by 13 bases, with 16 bases between them. The CDR3 consists of 14 residues. DNA of the CDR3: TGTGCCAGCAGTGACTCTTCTAGCAGGACTCGTCAGTTCTTC. Translating it yields CASSDSSSRTRQFF.

The V and J genes are TRBV6-6 and TRBJ2-7; 12 bases agree with TRBD2. There are 16 residues in the CDR3. V dropped 6 bases and J dropped 1; count of bases not matched to a gene: 7. The germline V gene encodes CDR1 MNHNY and CDR2 SVGAGI (reference sequence). CDR3 sequence reads: CASSARGLAGSYEQYF. The CDR3 coding sequence is TGTGCCAGCAGCGCCCGAGGACTAGCGGGGTCCTACGAGCAGTACTTC.

This clone occurred once. Here the CDR3 reads CASSRGHASSYNEQFF. As DNA, the CDR3 is TGTGCCAGCAGCCGGGGACACGCGAGCTCCTACAATGAGCAGTTCTTC. The rearrangement joins TRBV7-9 to TRBJ2-1, with TRBD1 as a possible D gene (6 bases). CDR1 is SEHNR and CDR2 is FQNEAQ in the germline V gene (reference sequence). Between the trimmed V and J ends, which lost 5 bases and 0 bases, there was a span of 14 bases. The CDR3 length is 16 residues.

The chain couples TRBV2 to TRBJ1-2; D unresolved. Germline CDR1 reads SNHLY; CDR2 reads FYNNEI. V lost 3 bases and J lost 2, with 10 bases in between. The CDR3 contains 14 residues. The CDR3 is CASSEEGTNYGYTF. CDR3 bases: TGTGCCAGCAGTGAGGAAGGCACGAACTATGGCTACACCTTC.

V gene TRBV9 combines with J gene TRBJ2-1; the D gene is possibly TRBD1 (6 bases). The CDR3 runs 16 residues. V was shortened by 1 base and J by 5 bases, with 16 bases between the two germline ends. Per the germline V gene, CDR1 is SGDLS and CDR2 is YYNGEE. The CDR3 region is CASSVKAGAINNEQFF. CDR3 DNA sequence: TGTGCCAGCAGCGTAAAGGCAGGGGCCATAAACAATGAGCAGTTCTTC.

The chain combines TRBV6-1 with TRBJ1-1, with D possibly TRBD1 on 5 matching bases. Deletions cut 4 bases from V and 2 bases from J, with 14 bases between. The CDR3 runs to 15 residues. CDR1 and CDR2 from the germline V gene are MNHNS and SASEGT. The CDR3 here is CASSVWGLENTEAFF. The CDR3 nucleotides read TGTGCCAGCAGTGTTTGGGGGTTAGAAAACACTGAAGCTTTCTTT.